The sequence of this T cell receptor (beta chain) was determined in a study of blood T cell repertoires in COVID-19. The wider study: From the United States, Italy and Spain came samples of acute and convalescent COVID-19.

The CDR3 runs to 14 residues. V lost 1 base and J 3 bases, leaving 9 bases between the germline ends. Germline CDR1 and CDR2: LGHNA and YSLEER. A word on this clone: Within the sample, other DNA sequences also encode this same CDR3.

Sequencing used immunoSEQ multiplex PCR; TCRdb keeps in-frame clones, though not all of them. The table has 300,000 to 400,000 clones, more than 75% seen once; the top ten hold 2.5% to 4%. The sequence was obtained from a woman between 18 and 29 years old who had recovered from COVID-19. The genes are TRBV4-3 and TRBJ2-5; the D gene is possibly TRBD1 (6 bases). The sequenced sample consisted of peripheral blood. The CDR3 loop reads CASSQVAGEETQYF. The CDR3 region has the DNA TGCGCCAGCAGCCAAGTCGCAGGGGAAGAGACCCAGTACTTC.